These T cell receptor beta chains were read from a single sample in a study of blood T cell repertoires in COVID-19. Sequencing used immunoSEQ multiplex PCR; TCRdb keeps in-frame clones, though not all of them. The data contain 200,000 to 250,000 clones, just under 90% of them singletons. The sequencing sample was made of peripheral blood. These receptors came from a man aged 30-40 years with COVID-19, enrolled during active disease. Both conserved end residues are part of each CDR3. Fields, in order: clone size, J gene, V gene, D gene, CDR3 protein, CDR3 DNA. A D gene is named only where the DNA matches it firmly. Some rows have no size entry. The others give once, few or many, or a class for an expanded clone.

abundance: NA
j_gene: TRBJ2-3
v_gene: TRBV5-1
d_gene: TRBD1
CDR3aa: CASSRGQGYGDTQYF
CDR3nt: TGCGCCAGCAGCAGGGGACAGGGGTACGGAGATACGCAGTATTTT

abundance: NA
j_gene: TRBJ1-1
v_gene: TRBV5-1
d_gene: TRBD1
CDR3aa: CASSTGQGAGVGNTEAFF
CDR3nt: TGCGCCAGCAGCACGGGACAGGGGGCTGGTGTGGGGAACACTGAAGCTTTCTTT

abundance: NA
j_gene: TRBJ1-1
v_gene: TRBV29-1
d_gene: NA
CDR3aa: CSVATPSDEAFF
CDR3nt: TGCAGCGTTGCGACACCCTCGGATGAAGCTTTCTTT

abundance: once
j_gene: TRBJ1-1
v_gene: TRBV10-3
d_gene: TRBD1
CDR3aa: CAISARTGELNTEAFF
CDR3nt: TGTGCCATCAGTGCTAGGACAGGCGAATTGAACACTGAAGCTTTCTTT

abundance: NA
j_gene: TRBJ1-4
v_gene: TRBV5-1
d_gene: NA
CDR3aa: CASSKNRQSTNEKLFF
CDR3nt: TGCGCCAGCAGCAAGAACAGGCAGTCAACTAATGAAAAACTGTTTTTT

abundance: NA
j_gene: TRBJ1-4
v_gene: TRBV2
d_gene: NA
CDR3aa: CASSEGGATNEKLFF
CDR3nt: TGTGCCAGCAGTGAAGGGGGAGCAACTAATGAAAAACTGTTTTTT

abundance: NA
j_gene: TRBJ2-7
v_gene: TRBV7-9
d_gene: NA
CDR3aa: CASSSLRGGYEQYF
CDR3nt: TGTGCCAGCAGCTCCCTACGAGGGGGATACGAGCAGTACTTC

abundance: NA
j_gene: TRBJ1-1
v_gene: TRBV12-3/TRBV12-4
d_gene: NA
CDR3aa: CASSPGWTEAFF
CDR3nt: TGTGCCAGCAGTCCAGGGTGGACTGAAGCTTTCTTT

abundance: NA
j_gene: TRBJ1-2
v_gene: TRBV28
d_gene: NA
CDR3aa: CASSFEGVRGYTF
CDR3nt: TGTGCCAGCAGTTTCGAGGGGGTGAGGGGCTACACCTTC

abundance: NA
j_gene: TRBJ2-3
v_gene: TRBV28
d_gene: TRBD1
CDR3aa: CASSPHGTGGKVTQYF
CDR3nt: TGTGCCAGCAGTCCACACGGGACAGGGGGGAAGGTTACGCAGTATTTT

abundance: NA
j_gene: TRBJ1-3
v_gene: TRBV9
d_gene: NA
CDR3aa: CASSVTPSSPGYGNTIYF
CDR3nt: TGTGCCAGCAGCGTAACCCCAAGTAGTCCAGGCTATGGAAACACCATATATTTT

abundance: NA
j_gene: TRBJ1-1
v_gene: TRBV7-8
d_gene: NA
CDR3aa: CASSLVARGGITEAFF
CDR3nt: TGTGCCAGCAGCTTAGTGGCCCGGGGGGGGATAACTGAAGCTTTCTTT

abundance: NA
j_gene: TRBJ1-2
v_gene: TRBV7-9
d_gene: TRBD1
CDR3aa: CASSQTGDGGYTF
CDR3nt: TGTGCCAGCAGTCAGACAGGGGACGGAGGCTACACCTTC

abundance: NA
j_gene: TRBJ1-2
v_gene: TRBV5-1
d_gene: NA
CDR3aa: CASSWGDANYGYTF
CDR3nt: TGCGCCAGCAGCTGGGGCGACGCTAACTATGGCTACACCTTC

abundance: NA
j_gene: TRBJ1-2
v_gene: TRBV7-9
d_gene: TRBD1
CDR3aa: CASSFSGQGLNYGYTF
CDR3nt: TGTGCCAGCAGCTTTTCTGGACAGGGCCTTAACTATGGCTACACCTTC

abundance: NA
j_gene: TRBJ1-2
v_gene: TRBV18
d_gene: TRBD1
CDR3aa: CASSPALTGADSYGYTF
CDR3nt: TGTGCCAGCTCACCCGCTTTGACAGGGGCTGACAGCTATGGCTACACCTTC

abundance: NA
j_gene: TRBJ2-7
v_gene: TRBV6-2/TRBV6-3
d_gene: TRBD2
CDR3aa: CASSPTSRYEQYF
CDR3nt: TGTGCCAGCAGCCCGACTAGCCGATACGAGCAGTACTTC

abundance: NA
j_gene: TRBJ2-5
v_gene: TRBV24-1
d_gene: NA
CDR3aa: CATSDKPLETQYF
CDR3nt: TGTGCCACCAGTGATAAGCCTCTAGAGACCCAGTACTTC

abundance: NA
j_gene: TRBJ2-3
v_gene: TRBV4-2
d_gene: TRBD2
CDR3aa: CASSQESGGEDTQYF
CDR3nt: TGTGCCAGCAGCCAAGAGAGCGGGGGGGAAGATACGCAGTATTTT

abundance: NA
j_gene: TRBJ2-4
v_gene: TRBV4-1
d_gene: TRBD2
CDR3aa: CASSQLGGTSPGIQYF
CDR3nt: TGCGCCAGCAGCCAATTAGGCGGGACTAGCCCGGGCATTCAGTACTTC

abundance: NA
j_gene: TRBJ2-7
v_gene: TRBV15
d_gene: NA
CDR3aa: CATSRGGVGRHSYEQYF
CDR3nt: TGTGCCACCAGCAGAGGCGGGGTCGGAAGACACTCCTACGAGCAGTACTTC

abundance: NA
j_gene: TRBJ1-4
v_gene: TRBV28
d_gene: NA
CDR3aa: CASSLRDRLFF
CDR3nt: TGTGCCAGCAGTTTGCGTGACAGACTGTTTTTT

abundance: few
j_gene: TRBJ2-2
v_gene: TRBV5-1
d_gene: NA
CDR3aa: CASSLSVGRTGELFF
CDR3nt: TGCGCCAGCAGCTTGTCGGTCGGGAGAACCGGGGAGCTGTTTTTT

abundance: NA
j_gene: TRBJ2-7
v_gene: TRBV6-5
d_gene: NA
CDR3aa: CASRPPGYEQYF
CDR3nt: TGTGCCAGCAGACCCCCGGGCTACGAGCAGTACTTC

abundance: NA
j_gene: TRBJ2-6
v_gene: TRBV19
d_gene: TRBD1
CDR3aa: CASSFLWAGGMSGANVLTF
CDR3nt: TGTGCCAGTAGTTTCCTCTGGGCAGGGGGAATGTCTGGGGCCAACGTCCTGACTTTC

abundance: NA
j_gene: TRBJ2-7
v_gene: TRBV5-1
d_gene: TRBD1
CDR3aa: CASSRAGQGHYEQYF
CDR3nt: TGCGCCAGCAGCCGAGCCGGACAGGGGCACTACGAGCAGTACTTC

abundance: NA
j_gene: TRBJ2-7
v_gene: TRBV9
d_gene: TRBD2
CDR3aa: CASSVSTSGTYEQYF
CDR3nt: TGTGCCAGCAGCGTATCGACTAGCGGTACCTACGAGCAGTACTTC